The source of this T cell receptor (beta chain) is a study of blood T cell repertoires in COVID-19. Turning to the study itself: PBMCs, B-cell-depleted T cells, or T cells were the source of the cDNA or gDNA that made up the material.

In the authors' methods: Reference gene primers were amplified, and this amplification served to estimate nucleated cell counts. This table comes from immunoSEQ multiplex PCR, and its TCRdb copy is limited to in-frame clones, with some not included. That table is the source of V, J and clone size, and D and trimming were worked out from the DNA. Of 300,000 to 350,000 clones in the sample, 90% were seen once. V lost 7 bases and J 6 bases, leaving 5 bases between the germline ends. This CDR3 has 10 amino acids. Germline-derived CDR1 and CDR2 are MGHDK and SYGVNS. The TCR sequence derives from a woman aged 25 to 39 with COVID-19, enrolled during active disease. The genes are TRBV25-1 and TRBJ2-3; the D is unclear. The sample taken for sequencing was peripheral blood. CDR3 amino acids: CASMRDTQYF. The CDR3 region has the DNA TGTGCCAGCATGAGGGATACGCAGTATTTT.